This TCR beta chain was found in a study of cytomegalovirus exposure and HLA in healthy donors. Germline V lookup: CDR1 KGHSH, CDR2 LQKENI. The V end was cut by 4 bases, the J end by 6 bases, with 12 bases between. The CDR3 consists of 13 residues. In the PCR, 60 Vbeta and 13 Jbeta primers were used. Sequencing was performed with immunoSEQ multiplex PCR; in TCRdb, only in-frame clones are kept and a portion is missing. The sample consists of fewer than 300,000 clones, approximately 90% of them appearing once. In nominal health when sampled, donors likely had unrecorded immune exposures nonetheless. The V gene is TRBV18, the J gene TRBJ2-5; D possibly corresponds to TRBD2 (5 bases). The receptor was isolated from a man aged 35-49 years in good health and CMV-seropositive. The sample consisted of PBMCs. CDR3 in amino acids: CASSQLLDQTQYF. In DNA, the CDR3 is TGTGCCAGCTCACAACTACTAGATCAGACCCAGTACTTC.